This TCR beta chain is drawn from a study of blood T cell repertoires in COVID-19. About the study: The study drew acute and convalescent COVID-19 samples from the United States, Italy and Spain.

Participants, about 18 to 89 years old, spanned some 23 US areas. Grouping used clinical history reported by participants in a survey and questionnaire. Source study methods: Reference gene primer amplification gave nucleated cell count estimates. Profiled with immunoSEQ multiplex PCR; TCRdb holds only in-frame clones, not every one. V and J calls and clone size come straight from that table; D and trimming were deduced from the DNA. The data contain roughly 420,000 clones, around nine tenths of them singletons. In germline, CDR1 is KGHDR, CDR2 SFDVKD. The CDR3 sequence is 14 residues long. The germline V and J ends were trimmed by 2 bases and 6 bases, with 9 bases remaining between them.

This chain links TRBV24-1 with TRBJ2-2; D possibly corresponds to TRBD1 (6 bases). The receptor was isolated from a woman aged 25-40 years with acute COVID-19. The sequenced sample consisted of PBMCs or T cells enriched from blood (not recorded which). CDR3: CATSDYRVPGELFF. The CDR3 DNA is TGTGCCACCAGTGATTACAGGGTCCCCGGGGAGCTGTTTTTT.